This T cell receptor (beta chain) was captured by sequencing in a study of T cell responses to AZD1222 COVID-19 vaccine. Produced via immunoSEQ multiplex PCR; TCRdb's table is partial and in-frame only. The data show roughly 160,000 clones, 94% seen once. As regards this clone: As yet, its antigen is unknown.

CDR3 length: 20 amino acids. With 0 bases clipped from V and 7 bases from J, the junction kept 25 bases outside the gene matches. Germline V lookup: CDR1 SGHRS, CDR2 YFSETQ. Findings and limits, study-wide: Donors, mostly white British, included more females; clonal diversity was possibly underestimated.

The receptor was isolated from an adult in good health. Sequencing used peripheral blood, obtained on day 0 of AZD1222 vaccination. The chain combines TRBV5-1 with TRBJ2-7; 7 bases map to TRBD2. This CDR3 reads CASSLVSPNPSLARGNEQYF. As DNA, the CDR3 is TGCGCCAGCAGCTTGGTGAGTCCCAACCCCTCACTAGCGCGGGGCAATGAGCAGTACTTC.